The 17 T cell receptor beta chains given below trace back to one sample, sequenced in a study of blood T cell repertoires in COVID-19 (dated by TCRdb to 2020 to 2021). Library prep was done by the immunoSEQ multiplex PCR assay. TCRdb obtained this table from immuneACCESS and retained in-frame rearrangements with V and J assigned. These tables miss some clones; where compared with another copy, unresolved V genes account for less than half of the shortfall, and the remainder is unexplained. The sample table lists more than 110,000 clones, roughly 78% of them with a count of one. The top ten constitute roughly 3.4% of the sample. The sample consisted of peripheral blood. The receptors shown here come from a man in his 60s with acute or convalescent COVID-19.

This chain links TRBV7-6 with TRBJ2-3; 9 nucleotides match TRBD2. J gave up 0 bases and V 2 bases, and 9 bases lay outside the gene matches. Germline loops: CDR1 SGHVS, CDR2 FNYEAQ. The length of the CDR3 is 18 residues. The CDR3 protein is CASSLLSPSGASTDTQYF. The CDR3 nucleotides are TGTGCCAGCAGCTTATTGTCGCCTAGCGGGGCTAGCACAGATACGCAGTATTTT.

The rearrangement uses TRBV20-1 and TRBJ2-1, with D uncertain. The CDR3 is 14 amino acids. V was pared by 3 bases and J by 15 bases, with 24 bases between. CDR1 is DFQATT, CDR2 SNEGSKA, per germline (reference sequence). The CDR3 DNA follows: TGCAGTGCTAGTGGGGTGGGTCTCACCGCTCCGGGGTTCTTC. Translation: CSASGVGLTAPGFF.

The table lists this clone with a count of one. CDR3 sequence: CASPDSPSGANVLTF. The CDR3 DNA sequence: TGTGCCAGTCCGGACAGCCCCTCTGGGGCCAACGTCCTGACTTTC. The rearrangement joins TRBV27 to TRBJ2-6; D perhaps matches TRBD1 (6 bases). Per germline, CDR1 MNHEY and CDR2 SMNVEV (reference sequence). V dropped 9 bases and J dropped 0 bases, with 12 bases sitting between them. The CDR3 runs to 15 residues. The full variable domain, its missing parts supplied by reference TRBV27 and TRBJ2-6, is EAQVTQNPRYLITVTGKKLTVTCSQNMNHEYMSWYRQDPGLGLRQIYYSMNVEVTDKGDVPEGYKVSRKEKRNFPLILESPSPNQTSLYFCASPDSPSGANVLTFGAGSRLTVL.

The chain has TRBV5-4 and TRBJ2-7; D is uncertain. CDR3 length equals 12 residues. Germline CDR1 is SGHNT and CDR2 is YYREEE (reference sequence). V was shortened by 4 bases and J by 0 bases, with 5 bases between the two germline ends. The CDR3 DNA reads as TGTGCCAGCAGCGGGCCCTCCTACGAGCAGTACTTC. Translating it yields CASSGPSYEQYF.

The gene calls are TRBV6-5 and TRBJ2-7; D might be TRBD1 (5 bases). Trimming removed 8 bases from V and 1 base from J, with 12 bases in between. Germline CDR1 is MNHEY and CDR2 is SVGAGI. This CDR3 has 13 amino acids. This CDR3 reads CASRSTVSYEQYF. In DNA form, the CDR3 reads TGTGCCAGCCGTTCGACAGTTTCCTACGAGCAGTACTTC.

The sample holds one count of this clone. The genes are TRBV6-6 and TRBJ1-2, with 9 bases lining up with TRBD1. The ends lost 7 bases at V and 4 bases at J; junction bases unmatched: 4. This CDR3 is 13 amino acids long. Per the germline V gene, CDR1 is MNHNY and CDR2 is SVGAGI (reference sequence). CDR3 protein: CASIPTGGYGYTF. The CDR3 coding sequence is TGTGCCAGCATCCCGACAGGGGGCTATGGCTACACCTTC.

V is TRBV7-2 and J is TRBJ2-5, with TRBD1 matching 7 bases. V was pared by 1 base and J by 4 bases, with 6 bases of the junction left unmatched. This CDR3 contains 15 residues. The germline V gene has CDR1 SGHTA and CDR2 FQGNSA. The CDR3 reads CASSLDRGQGETQYF. Written as DNA, the CDR3 is TGTGCCAGCAGCTTAGACAGGGGCCAAGGAGAGACCCAGTACTTC.

V and J are TRBV6-2 or TRBV6-3 and TRBJ1-5, with unresolved D. Trimming shortened V by 3 bases and J by 4 bases, and 13 bases separated the two germline ends. The CDR3 totals 15 residues. Germline lookup yields CDR1 MNHEY and CDR2 SVGEGT. Here the CDR3 reads CASSYDGLPNQPQHF. The CDR3 DNA reads as TGTGCCAGCAGTTATGACGGGTTGCCAAATCAGCCCCAGCATTTT.

This chain uses TRBV6-5 with TRBJ2-7; 7 bases are shared with TRBD1. Germline-derived CDR1 and CDR2 are MNHEY and SVGAGI. This CDR3 comprises 14 residues. V trimming: 2 bases; J trimming: 7 bases; junction bases outside the gene matches: 8. The CDR3, as DNA: TGTGCCAGCAGTTACGGGACAGTGATAGGGGAGCAGTACTTC. Residues: CASSYGTVIGEQYF.

The chain combines TRBV19 with TRBJ2-7; D perhaps matches TRBD1 (6 bases). Germline lookup yields CDR1 LNHDA and CDR2 SQIVND (reference sequence). Trimming pared 1 base from V and 6 bases from J, leaving 19 bases between. This CDR3 spans 16 amino acids. The CDR3 loop reads CASSIARQGIVREQYF. Here the CDR3 DNA reads TGTGCCAGTAGTATAGCCCGGCAGGGGATTGTACGCGAGCAGTACTTC.

The chain is built from TRBV15 and TRBJ1-1, with D uncertain. From germline, CDR1 is LNHNV and CDR2 YYDKDF (reference sequence). The CDR3 sequence is 14 residues long. The V and J ends lost 1 base and 1 base respectively, with 7 bases between them. The CDR3 DNA follows: TGTGCCACCAGCAGAGGCCTCAGGAACACTGAAGCTTTCTTT. This sequence encodes CATSRGLRNTEAFF.

The V gene is TRBV2, the J gene TRBJ1-2, with 12 bases aligning to TRBD1. J lost 8 bases, V lost 4 bases, and 5 bases had no gene match. Per the germline V gene, CDR1 is SNHLY and CDR2 is FYNNEI. This CDR3 region has 14 residues. CDR3 in amino acids: CASSVGQGAQGYTF. The CDR3 DNA follows: TGTGCCAGCAGTGTGGGACAGGGGGCACAAGGCTACACCTTC.

The gene calls are TRBV5-1 and TRBJ2-1, with TRBD1 identical over 7 bases. The CDR3 is 14 residues long. Germline V CDR1 and CDR2: SGHRS, YFSETQ. Germline trimming cut 4 bases from V and 2 bases from J; bases unmatched to any gene: 3. CDR3 residues: CASSPGQTYNEQFF. As DNA, the CDR3 is TGCGCCAGCAGCCCGGGACAGACCTACAATGAGCAGTTCTTC.

J is TRBJ2-2 and V is TRBV28, with 8 bases that match TRBD1. The CDR3 spans 19 residues. The germline V gene encodes CDR1 MDHEN and CDR2 SYDVKM. Losses at the gene ends were 3 bases for V and 4 bases for J; bases not matched to a gene: 16. CDR3 nucleotide sequence: TGTGCCAGCAGTTTCCCCTCCCCCCGGACAGGGATATCCACCGGGGAGCTGTTTTTT. Protein: CASSFPSPRTGISTGELFF.

The chain employs TRBV20-1 and TRBJ1-1, with 8 bases lining up with TRBD1. Germline V gene lookup returns CDR1 DFQATT and CDR2 SNEGSKA (reference sequence). The CDR3 totals 11 residues. Unmatched junction bases numbered 3, after V lost 3 bases and J lost 9 bases. The CDR3 loop reads CSASQGAQAFF. In DNA form, the CDR3 reads TGCAGTGCTAGCCAGGGGGCACAAGCTTTCTTT.

This chain uses TRBV10-3 with TRBJ1-1; a weak D match, TRBD1 (5 bases). CDR1 and CDR2 (germline): ENHRY, SYGVKD. This CDR3 is 15 amino acids long. The germline V and J ends were trimmed by 4 bases and 2 bases, with 14 bases remaining between them. The CDR3 loop reads CAISAEAGDNTEAFF. The CDR3 DNA is TGTGCCATCAGTGCGGAGGCGGGGGACAACACTGAAGCTTTCTTT.

The chain carries TRBV7-6 and TRBJ2-7; 11 bases are a match to TRBD2. J gave up 1 base and V 3 bases, and 2 bases lay outside the gene matches. CDR1 is SGHVS and CDR2 is FNYEAQ in the germline V gene. This CDR3 is 15 amino acids long. DNA for the CDR3: TGTGCCAGCAGCTTGACTAGCGGGGCTTCCTACGAGCAGTACTTC. Translation: CASSLTSGASYEQYF.